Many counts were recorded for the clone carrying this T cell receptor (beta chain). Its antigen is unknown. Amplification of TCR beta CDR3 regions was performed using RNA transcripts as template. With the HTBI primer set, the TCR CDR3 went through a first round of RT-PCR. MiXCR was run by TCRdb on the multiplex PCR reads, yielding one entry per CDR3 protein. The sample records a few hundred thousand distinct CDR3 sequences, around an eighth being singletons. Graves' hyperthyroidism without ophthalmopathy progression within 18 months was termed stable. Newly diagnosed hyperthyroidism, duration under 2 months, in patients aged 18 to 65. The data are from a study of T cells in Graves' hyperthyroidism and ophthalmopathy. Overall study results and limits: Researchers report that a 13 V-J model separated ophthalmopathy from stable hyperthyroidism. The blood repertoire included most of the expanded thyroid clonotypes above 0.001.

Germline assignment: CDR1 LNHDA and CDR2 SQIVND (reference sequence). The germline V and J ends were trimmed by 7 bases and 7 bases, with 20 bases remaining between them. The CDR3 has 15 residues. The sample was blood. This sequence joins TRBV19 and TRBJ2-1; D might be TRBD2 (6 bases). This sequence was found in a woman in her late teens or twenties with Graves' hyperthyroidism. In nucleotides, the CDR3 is TGTGCCAGTACCCAATATAGTACGGGGGTGAATGAGCAGTTCTTC. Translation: CASTQYSTGVNEQFF.